Below are 23 T cell receptor beta chains sequenced from a single sample in a study of cytomegalovirus exposure and HLA in healthy donors. Measured with immunoSEQ multiplex PCR; TCRdb has only the in-frame clones, and not every one. The table includes 250,000 to 400,000 clones, approximately 85% detected once. Material: PBMCs. These receptors were collected from a young man in good health and CMV-seronegative.

The CDR3, as DNA: TGTGCCAGCGATTGGACAGGGTCCTATGGCTACACCTTC. Translation gives CASDWTGSYGYTF. V gene TRBV2 combines with J gene TRBJ1-2; TRBD1 agrees at 8 bases. With 8 bases clipped from V and 4 bases from J, the junction kept 6 bases outside the gene matches. The CDR3 contains 13 residues. Germline V gives CDR1 SNHLY, CDR2 FYNNEI.

This chain uses TRBV5-1 with TRBJ2-7; D perhaps matches TRBD1 (6 bases). The V gene's germline CDR1 is SGHRS and CDR2 YFSETQ. Trimming stripped 0 bases from V and 2 bases from J, with 15 bases between. This CDR3 has 16 residues. The CDR3 DNA reads TGCGCCAGCAGCTTGGATCCCACAGGGTCCACCTACGAGCAGTACTTC. Amino acid sequence: CASSLDPTGSTYEQYF.

The chain joins TRBV5-1 to TRBJ1-2, with TRBD1 matching over 7 bases. Per the germline V gene, CDR1 is SGHRS and CDR2 is YFSETQ. J lost 7 bases, V lost 3 bases, and 9 bases had no gene match. The CDR3 totals 14 residues. CDR3 amino acids: CASSWETGTFGYTF. The CDR3 nucleotides read TGCGCCAGCAGCTGGGAGACAGGGACTTTTGGCTACACCTTC.

The J gene is TRBJ1-6, the V gene TRBV10-2; D not resolved. CDR3 length: 16 residues. Germline V CDR1 and CDR2: WSHSY, SAAADI. Trimming took 5 bases from V and 0 from J, leaving 11 bases between them. The CDR3 is CASSSYPSSYNSPLHF. The CDR3 coding sequence is TGCGCCAGCAGTTCTTACCCGAGCTCCTATAATTCACCCCTCCACTTT.

V and J are TRBV6-5 and TRBJ1-6; the match to TRBD1 covers 7 bases. Germline assignment: CDR1 MNHEY and CDR2 SVGAGI. Germline trimming cut 8 bases from V and 6 bases from J; bases unmatched to any gene: 7. This CDR3 region has 14 residues. The CDR3 is CASERQGGNSPLHF. Written as DNA, the CDR3 is TGTGCCAGCGAACGACAGGGAGGTAATTCACCCCTCCACTTT.

J is TRBJ2-3 and V is TRBV10-1; 8 nucleotides align to TRBD1. In germline, CDR1 is WNHNN, CDR2 SYGVQD (reference sequence). The CDR3 runs to 15 residues. Trimming at V came to 6 bases and at J to 4 bases, leaving 9 bases not matched to a gene. The CDR3, as DNA: TGCGCCAGCAGGTCAGGGGGCATCACCGCAGATACGCAGTATTTT. Translated, it gives CASRSGGITADTQYF.

The CDR3 sequence: CASSLDRRSREKLFF. DNA of the CDR3: TGTGCCAGCAGCCTTGACAGGCGCTCAAGGGAAAAACTGTTTTTT. V and J are TRBV7-2 and TRBJ1-4; TRBD1 is a possible D gene (6 bases). Germline CDR1 is SGHTA and CDR2 is FQGNSA. Trimming left V 5 bases short and J 8 bases short, with 18 bases between. The CDR3 loop spans 15 amino acids. Complete variable domain (other parts from reference TRBV7-2 and TRBJ1-4): GAGVSQSPSNKVTEKGKDVELRCDPISGHTALYWYRQSLGQGLEFLIYFQGNSAPDKSGLPSDRFSAERTGGSVSTLTIQRTQQEDSAVYLCASSLDRRSREKLFFGSGTQLSVL.

This clone was picked up many times. The gene calls are TRBV6-8 and TRBJ1-5; D perhaps matches TRBD1 (5 bases). The germline V gene has CDR1 MNHGY and CDR2 SAAAGT. CDR3 size: 16 residues. Trimming stripped 2 bases from V and 1 base from J, with 12 bases between. The CDR3 nucleotides read TGTGCCAGCAGTTACATCGGCAGGGTAAGCAATCAGCCCCAGCATTTT. It encodes CASSYIGRVSNQPQHF.

The chain carries TRBV6-5 and TRBJ1-6; D possibly corresponds to TRBD1 (6 bases). V was trimmed by 6 bases and J by 3 bases, leaving 6 bases between them. This CDR3 comprises 13 residues. The germline gives CDR1 MNHEY, CDR2 SVGAGI. The CDR3 DNA is TGTGCCAGCAGCAGGGGCTATAATTCACCCCTCCACTTT. Amino acid sequence: CASSRGYNSPLHF.

V is TRBV5-1 and J is TRBJ1-3; 8 nucleotides align to TRBD1. Germline V lookup: CDR1 SGHRS, CDR2 YFSETQ. V was pared by 0 bases and J by 0 bases, with 2 bases of the junction left unmatched. The CDR3 consists of 16 residues. The CDR3 nucleotides are TGCGCCAGCAGCTTGGGACAGGGGTTCTCTGGAAACACCATATATTTT. Residues: CASSLGQGFSGNTIYF.

This chain joins TRBV7-6 and TRBJ2-2, with 8 bases matching TRBD1. CDR3 length: 14 amino acids. After removal of 6 bases from V and 6 bases from J, the junction contained 6 bases not matched to a gene. Germline V CDR1 and CDR2: SGHVS, FNYEAQ. The CDR3: CASSRTGWSGELFF. Here the CDR3 DNA reads TGTGCCAGCAGTCGGACAGGGTGGTCCGGGGAGCTGTTTTTT.

The chain is built from TRBV12-5 and TRBJ2-5, with 8 bases that match TRBD1. There are 13 residues in the CDR3. With 6 bases clipped from V and 2 bases from J, the junction kept 2 bases outside the gene matches. Germline lookup yields CDR1 LGHNT and CDR2 FRNRAP. This CDR3 is CASGWTGQETQYF. Here the CDR3 DNA reads TGTGCTAGTGGGTGGACAGGGCAAGAGACCCAGTACTTC. The complete variable domain, with remaining parts taken from reference TRBV12-5 and TRBJ2-5, reads DARVTQTPRHKVTEMGQEVTMRCQPILGHNTVFWYRQTMMQGLELLAYFRNRAPLDDSGMPKDRFSAEMPDATLATLKIQPSEPRDSAVYFCASGWTGQETQYFGPGTRLLVL.

This clone has only a few counts. The sample has other DNA sequences that encode this CDR3 too. The chain combines TRBV5-1 with TRBJ2-7; maybe TRBD2 (6 bases). The CDR3 spans 13 residues. Per germline, CDR1 SGHRS and CDR2 YFSETQ. Trimming removed 2 bases from V and 3 bases from J, with 9 bases in between. CDR3 sequence reads: CASSLVADYEQYF. The CDR3 DNA is TGCGCCAGCAGCTTAGTAGCGGACTACGAGCAGTACTTC.

V gene TRBV5-6 combines with J gene TRBJ2-4; a possible D gene is TRBD1 (5 bases). The CDR3 covers 15 residues. V lost 0 bases, J lost 0 bases, and 7 bases lay in between. The germline V gene has CDR1 SGHDT and CDR2 YYEEEE. The CDR3 nucleotides are TGTGCCAGCAGCTTGGGACAGCTAGCCAAAAACATTCAGTACTTC. Its translation: CASSLGQLAKNIQYF. Based on the CDR3 plus reference TRBV5-6 and TRBJ2-4, the full variable domain is DAGVTQSPTHLIKTRGQQVTLRCSPKSGHDTVSWYQQALGQGPQFIFQYYEEEERQRGNFPDRFSGHQFPNYSSELNVNALLLGDSALYLCASSLGQLAKNIQYFGAGTRLSVL.

V usage is TRBV5-4 and J usage is TRBJ1-5, with a tentative D call TRBD1 (6 bases). Looked up from germline, CDR1 is SGHNT and CDR2 is YYREEE (reference sequence). The CDR3 length is 15 residues. Trimming took 0 bases from V and 10 from J, leaving 17 bases between them. CDR3 in amino acids: CASSLDAQGAHPQHF. The CDR3 nucleotides are TGTGCCAGCAGCTTGGACGCACAGGGCGCTCACCCCCAGCATTTT.

This clone came up once. The rearrangement uses TRBV25-1 and TRBJ2-5; D possibly corresponds to TRBD1 (5 bases). Trimming removed 2 bases at V and 3 bases at J, with 16 bases between. Germline CDR1 reads MGHDK; CDR2 reads SYGVNS. The CDR3 runs to 16 residues. CDR3 in amino acids: CASSEPRWQGKETQYF. The CDR3 DNA sequence: TGTGCCAGCAGTGAACCCCGGTGGCAGGGTAAAGAGACCCAGTACTTC.

The chain carries TRBV11-2 and TRBJ2-7; D is unresolved. This CDR3 region has 13 residues. V was shortened by 1 base and J by 7 bases, with 11 bases between the two germline ends. Germline CDR1 SGHAT, CDR2 FQNNGV. This CDR3 is CASSLVPLREQYF. The CDR3 DNA sequence: TGTGCCAGCAGCTTAGTTCCCCTTCGGGAGCAGTACTTC.

The V gene is TRBV10-2, the J gene TRBJ1-1; D uncertain. The CDR3 runs 13 residues. V lost 8 bases, J lost 3 bases, and 13 bases lay in between. The germline V gene encodes CDR1 WSHSY and CDR2 SAAADI. The CDR3 region is CASSSWADTEAFF. The CDR3 DNA sequence: TGCGCCAGCTCCTCGTGGGCAGACACTGAAGCTTTCTTT.

V usage is TRBV2 and J usage is TRBJ2-5; TRBD2 might be the D (5 bases). Trimming left V 3 bases short and J 5 bases short, with 10 bases between. This CDR3 region has 13 residues. Per the germline V gene, CDR1 is SNHLY and CDR2 is FYNNEI. The CDR3, as DNA: TGTGCCAGCAGTGACCTCCGAGGGGAGACCCAGTACTTC. This translates into CASSDLRGETQYF.

CDR3 sequence (DNA): TGTGCCAGCGGTTGCAGAATTCACAGGTGCTCTGGAAACACCATATATTTT. Encoded protein: CASGCRIHRCSGNTIYF. V gene TRBV25-1 combines with J gene TRBJ1-3; a weak D match, TRBD1 (5 bases). Germline loops: CDR1 MGHDK, CDR2 SYGVNS. V was clipped by 8 bases and J by 0 bases, with 20 bases between them. This CDR3 is built from 17 residues.

This clone showed up just once. The chain combines TRBV5-6 with TRBJ1-5, with TRBD1 as a possible D gene (5 bases). Per germline, CDR1 SGHDT and CDR2 YYEEEE. V shed 1 base and J shed 6 bases, with 26 bases lying between them. The length of the CDR3 is 19 residues. CDR3 coding DNA: TGTGCCAGCAGCTTGAGGAGGGGCCCAACCGGGACTGGGGCTCAGCCCCAGCATTTT. Encoded protein: CASSLRRGPTGTGAQPQHF.

The CDR3 sequence is CASRLSSGGYSYNEQFF. The CDR3, as DNA: TGTGCCAGCAGGCTTTCTAGCGGGGGATACTCCTACAATGAGCAGTTCTTC. J is TRBJ2-1 and V is TRBV7-2, with 10 bases lining up with TRBD2. The CDR3 loop spans 17 amino acids. The germline V gene encodes CDR1 SGHTA and CDR2 FQGNSA. V gave up 6 bases and J gave up 0 bases; unmatched junction bases: 8.

The gene calls are TRBV6-6 and TRBJ2-7, with 8 bases matching TRBD1. V trimming: 6 bases; J trimming: 6 bases; junction bases outside the gene matches: 7. The CDR3 spans 13 residues. The germline V gene has CDR1 MNHNY and CDR2 SVGAGI (reference sequence). Here the CDR3 reads CASRQGQVAEQYF. The CDR3 bases are TGTGCCAGCAGACAGGGACAGGTAGCCGAGCAGTACTTC.